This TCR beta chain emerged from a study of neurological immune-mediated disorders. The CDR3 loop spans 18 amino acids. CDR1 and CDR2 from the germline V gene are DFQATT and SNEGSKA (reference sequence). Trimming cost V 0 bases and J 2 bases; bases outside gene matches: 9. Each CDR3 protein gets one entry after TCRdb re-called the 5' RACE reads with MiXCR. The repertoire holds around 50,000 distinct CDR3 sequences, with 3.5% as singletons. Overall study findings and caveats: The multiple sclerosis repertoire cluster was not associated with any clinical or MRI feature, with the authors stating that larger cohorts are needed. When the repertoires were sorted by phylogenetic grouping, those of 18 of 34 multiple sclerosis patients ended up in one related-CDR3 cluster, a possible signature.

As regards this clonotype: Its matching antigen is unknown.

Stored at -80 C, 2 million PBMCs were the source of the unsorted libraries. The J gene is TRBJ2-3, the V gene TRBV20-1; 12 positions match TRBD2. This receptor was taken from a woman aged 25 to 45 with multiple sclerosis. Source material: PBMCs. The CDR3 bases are TGCAGTGCTAGAGATAGTCGGACTAGCGGGGCTACCACAGATACGCAGTATTTT. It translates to CSARDSRTSGATTDTQYF.